This TCR beta chain was observed in a study of blood T cell repertoires in COVID-19 (dated by TCRdb to 2020 to 2021). With regard to the full study: The collaborator samples originated in the United States, Italy and Spain and spanned the acute and convalescent phases of COVID-19. Deeply sampled blood TCRbeta repertoires from subjects exposed to, actively infected with, or recovered from COVID-19 were included in the dataset. The material from the prospective study consisted of cDNA or gDNA derived from T cells, B-cell-depleted T cells, or PBMCs. HLA class I and class II types, where available, came from metadata supplied by the sample provider rather than from assay-based typing. The repertoires were released in a freely available public database intended as a resource for research on the immune response to SARS-CoV-2. The samples were drawn from two sources: the first 160 participants of the ongoing ImmuneRACE study, and about 1,300 subjects contributed by 6 global collaborators. Nearly every sample came with metadata listing a de-identified subject ID, COVID-19 status, age in years and sex.

TCRbeta CDR3 regions were amplified from genomic DNA using the immunoSEQ Assay, a bias-controlled multiplex PCR. Per the source publication's procedure: Nucleated cell counts per sample were estimated from amplification of reference gene primers within the assay. To quantify the absolute abundance of each unique TCRbeta CDR3 rearrangement, sequence reads were collapsed and filtered. For each sample, productive Simpson clonality was calculated as the square root of Simpson's diversity index across productive rearrangements. TCRdb mirrors the immuneACCESS table, restricted to in-frame sequences. Some clones are absent from its copies; in checked studies, under half trace to an unresolved V gene, and the reason for the others is unknown. The D gene and trimming were derived from the DNA, and the V and J assignments and clone size from that table. In all, the sample holds fewer than 200,000 clones, and 80% to 85% of those were seen once. The ten top clones hold over 6% of the sample.

One collaborating source in Seattle enrolled patients during active infection and followed them longitudinally through the course of disease. Collaborating institutions collected whole blood in K2EDTA tubes following their own protocols. For TCRbeta analysis, collaborators shipped samples in one of three forms: frozen whole blood, isolated PBMCs, or DNA extracted from either of those sample types. Paper-wide results and their limitations: Clinical and demographic metadata were provided uncurated, with the amount varying by source and participant.

Cut back by 5 bases and 5 bases, the V and J ends lie 14 bases apart. Measured from the cysteine to the phenylalanine, the CDR3 is 14 residues long. Just the 42-base CDR3 DNA is kept, in frame starting at base 1. The germline V gene encodes CDR1 LNHDA and CDR2 SQIVND (reference sequence). This clone came up once. Its antigen is still unknown. The input lacks base qualities; no much larger clone sits a single base away. Rearrangement joined TRBV19 to TRBJ2-3; the D gene is perhaps TRBD2, on 5 matching bases. The TCR sequence derives from a woman in her sixties or seventies with COVID-19, enrolled during active disease. Material for sequencing was peripheral blood. The bases are TGTGCCAGTAGTCCCCCGGGAACTAAAGATACGCAGTATTTT. The resulting protein is CASSPPGTKDTQYF.